What follows are 30 T cell receptor beta chains derived from one specimen sequenced in a study of cytomegalovirus exposure and HLA in healthy donors. The data were produced by immunoSEQ multiplex PCR, yet TCRdb's version contains in-frame clones alone and is incomplete. The sample includes approximately 140,000 clones, about four fifths of them seen just once. The sample was PBMCs. These receptor sequences come from a woman younger than 45 in good health and CMV-seronegative.

The V call is TRBV5-1, the J call TRBJ2-7; D perhaps matches TRBD1 (5 bases). This CDR3 contains 13 residues. V lost 5 bases and J lost 2, with 11 bases in between. The germline gives CDR1 SGHRS, CDR2 YFSETQ. This CDR3 reads CASRTDQTYEQYF. The CDR3, as DNA: TGCGCCAGCAGGACAGACCAAACCTACGAGCAGTACTTC.

This clone showed up just once. The chain is built from TRBV28 and TRBJ2-7, with D possibly being TRBD2 (5 bases). CDR3 length equals 14 residues. Per germline, CDR1 MDHEN and CDR2 SYDVKM. Trimming pared 2 bases from V and 9 bases from J, leaving 17 bases between. The CDR3 loop reads CASSLRRATSPQYF. CDR3 sequence (DNA): TGTGCCAGCAGTTTAAGGCGGGCCACCTCGCCGCAGTACTTC.

The chain recombines TRBV7-9 with TRBJ1-2; tentatively, D is TRBD1 (6 bases). Germline V lookup: CDR1 SEHNR, CDR2 FQNEAQ (reference sequence). V was clipped by 5 bases and J by 8 bases, with 18 bases between them. CDR3 length: 14 amino acids. CDR3: CASSPNEGGIGYTF. In DNA form, the CDR3 reads TGTGCCAGCAGCCCCAACGAAGGGGGTATCGGCTACACCTTC.

The chain joins TRBV9 to TRBJ2-7; D perhaps matches TRBD2 (6 bases). The CDR3 length is 14 residues. Trimming took off 1 base at V and 6 bases at J, with 14 bases between the two ends. The V gene's germline CDR1 is SGDLS and CDR2 YYNGEE. CDR3 sequence reads: CASSVMGQGGEQYF. In nucleotides, the CDR3 is TGTGCCAGCAGCGTAATGGGGCAGGGAGGCGAGCAGTACTTC.

The rearrangement joins TRBV5-6 to TRBJ1-2, with D possibly being TRBD1 (6 bases). The CDR3 loop spans 17 amino acids. The germline CDR1 and CDR2 sequences are SGHDT and YYEEEE. The V gene lost 5 bases and the J gene lost 5 bases, with 25 bases spanning the gap. Written as DNA, the CDR3 is TGTGCCAGCAGACTGGAGGTTCCCCATCAGGGGCAGTATGGCTACACCTTC. Protein: CASRLEVPHQGQYGYTF.

This CDR3 is CASSTPVGANTF. In DNA, the CDR3 is TGTGCCAGTAGTACCCCAGTGGGGGCCAACACCTTC. This chain connects TRBV19 to TRBJ1-2, with D possibly TRBD1 on 6 matching bases. Germline CDR1 is LNHDA and CDR2 is SQIVND (reference sequence). V shed 4 bases and J shed 12 bases, with 15 bases lying between them. The CDR3 is made up of 12 amino acids.

The chain has TRBV7-9 and TRBJ1-4; a possible D gene is TRBD1 (5 bases). The CDR3 has 14 residues. The V end lost 1 base, the J end lost 6 bases, and 9 bases lay between the germline ends. CDR1 is SEHNR, CDR2 FQNEAQ, per germline (reference sequence). The CDR3 nucleotides read TGTGCCAGCAGCTTAGGCAGGGCGGATGAAAAACTGTTTTTT. This codes for CASSLGRADEKLFF.

CDR3 loop: CASSVSTGAWGTDTQYF. In DNA form, the CDR3 reads TGTGCCAGCAGTGTATCCACAGGGGCATGGGGGACAGATACGCAGTATTTT. The gene calls are TRBV6-1 and TRBJ2-3; 7 positions agree with TRBD1. Germline V gene sequence: CDR1 MNHNS, CDR2 SASEGT. V dropped 4 bases and J dropped 3; count of bases not matched to a gene: 13. This CDR3 is 17 amino acids long.

V and J are TRBV28 and TRBJ1-2; possibly TRBD1 for D (5 bases). This CDR3 has 13 residues. Germline V CDR1 and CDR2: MDHEN, SYDVKM. Deletions cut 7 bases from V and 14 bases from J, with 23 bases between. CDR3 coding DNA: TGTGCCAGCACCCTAGGGATTGGGGGGGTCAGTACCTTC. Amino acids: CASTLGIGGVSTF.

The CDR3 DNA follows: TGTGCCAGCAGCTTATTTAGCATCTCCTACGAGCAGTACTTC. Its protein product is CASSLFSISYEQYF. The V gene is TRBV7-6, the J gene TRBJ2-7; D is unresolved. Germline CDR1 and CDR2: SGHVS and FNYEAQ. Trimming stripped 2 bases from V and 0 bases from J, with 8 bases between. CDR3 size: 14 residues.

V and J are TRBV19 and TRBJ1-2, with TRBD1 matching over 7 bases. The CDR3 runs to 16 residues. Germline V CDR1 and CDR2: LNHDA, SQIVND (reference sequence). V shed 5 bases, J shed 7 bases, and the junction held 16 bases outside the gene matches. CDR3 DNA sequence: TGTGCCAGTAGTGCGGACAGGCCGGGTCTCCCTTCTGGCTACACCTTC. This encodes CASSADRPGLPSGYTF.

The rearrangement links TRBV2 to TRBJ1-3; the D is unclear. Germline CDR1 is SNHLY and CDR2 is FYNNEI. The CDR3 has 14 amino acids. Trimming shortened V by 8 bases and J by 0 bases, and 11 bases separated the two germline ends. The chain's CDR3 is CASDIESSGNTIYF. CDR3 bases: TGTGCCAGCGACATAGAGTCCTCTGGAAACACCATATATTTT.

The chain couples TRBV6-1 to TRBJ1-5; TRBD1 agrees at 9 bases. The CDR3 consists of 15 residues. V lost 6 bases, J lost 6 bases, and 9 bases stayed unmatched. The V gene's germline CDR1 is MNHNS and CDR2 SASEGT. The CDR3 here is CASRTGQGNSQPQHF. The CDR3 DNA is TGTGCCAGCAGGACCGGACAGGGGAACTCTCAGCCCCAGCATTTT.

This clone is large in the sample. The chain carries TRBV11-2 and TRBJ1-6; a weak D match, TRBD1 (6 bases). Per the germline V gene, CDR1 is SGHAT and CDR2 is FQNNGV. V was cut by 5 bases and J by 6 bases, with 8 bases left in between. CDR3 length: 13 residues. The CDR3 DNA reads as TGTGCCAGCAGCCAGGACAGTAATTCACCCCTCCACTTT. Protein product: CASSQDSNSPLHF.

The chain employs TRBV11-3 and TRBJ1-3; D gene ambiguous. The CDR3 is 16 residues long. With 3 bases removed from V and 2 bases from J, the gap between germline ends came to 14 bases. Germline V gene data show CDR1 as SGHNT and CDR2 as YENEEA. The CDR3 coding sequence is TGTGCCAGCAGCTTGTGTCTATCGATAGCTGGAAACACCATATATTTT. Its translation: CASSLCLSIAGNTIYF.

The chain joins TRBV7-6 to TRBJ2-1; TRBD1 matches at 7 bases. The junction had 13 bases not matched to a gene; V was cut back by 5 bases and J by 6 bases. The CDR3 has 16 residues. Germline V gene lookup returns CDR1 SGHVS and CDR2 FNYEAQ. For the CDR3, the DNA is TGTGCCAGCAGCGTATATGGGACAGCTTTTCGCAATGAGCAGTTCTTC. Protein: CASSVYGTAFRNEQFF.

The count of this clone is one. This chain uses TRBV25-1 with TRBJ1-4; 9 nucleotides match TRBD1. CDR3 length: 16 amino acids. Germline V gene lookup returns CDR1 MGHDK and CDR2 SYGVNS. The J segment lost 4 bases and the V segment lost 4 bases, leaving 7 bases of the junction unmatched. The CDR3 loop is CASSASWTGVNEKLFF. The CDR3 bases are TGTGCCAGCAGTGCCTCTTGGACAGGGGTTAATGAAAAACTGTTTTTT. The full variable domain, in which reference TRBV25-1 and TRBJ1-4 provide the parts outside the CDR3, is EADIYQTPRYLVIGTGKKITLECSQTMGHDKMYWYQQDPGMELHLIHYSYGVNSTEKGDLSSESTVSRIRTEHFPLTLESARPSHTSQYLCASSASWTGVNEKLFFGSGTQLSVL.

The gene calls are TRBV7-6 and TRBJ1-2; 7 nucleotides match TRBD1. CDR1 is SGHVS and CDR2 is FNYEAQ in the germline V gene. Trimming took 5 bases from V and 0 from J; bases not matched to a gene: 6. The CDR3 is 15 residues long. The CDR3 loop is CASSPSQGANYGYTF. DNA of the CDR3: TGTGCCAGCAGCCCAAGTCAGGGGGCTAACTATGGCTACACCTTC. Drawing the rest from reference TRBV7-6 and TRBJ1-2, the complete variable domain is GAGVSQSPRYKVTKRGQDVALRCDPISGHVSLYWYRQALGQGPEFLTYFNYEAQQDKSGLPNDRFSAERPEGSISTLTIQRTEQRDSAMYRCASSPSQGANYGYTFGSGTRLTVV.

The V gene is TRBV6-6, the J gene TRBJ1-1; D ambiguous. The CDR3 runs 12 residues. Trimming pared 11 bases from V and 4 bases from J, leaving 14 bases between. CDR1 MNHNY and CDR2 SVGAGI come from the germline V gene (reference sequence). For the CDR3, the DNA is TGTGCCCTATCCCGCGGGCTCACTGAAGCTTTCTTT. It translates to CALSRGLTEAFF.

The rearrangement links TRBV28 to TRBJ1-5, with 10 bases identical to TRBD1. CDR3 length: 20 residues. V gave up 2 bases and J gave up 0 bases; unmatched junction bases: 13. Per the germline V gene, CDR1 is MDHEN and CDR2 is SYDVKM. CDR3 DNA sequence: TGTGCCAGCAGTTTAGGGACAGGGGTCGTACAAGATAATAGCAATCAGCCCCAGCATTTT. Protein: CASSLGTGVVQDNSNQPQHF.

The rearrangement uses TRBV7-9 and TRBJ2-1; D remains unclear. Trimming removed 4 bases at V and 0 bases at J, with 13 bases between. This CDR3 comprises 16 residues. Germline CDR1 reads SEHNR; CDR2 reads FQNEAQ (reference sequence). The DNA for the CDR3 is TGTGCCAGCAGCTCGTTTGCTGTGAGCTCCTACAATGAGCAGTTCTTC. Amino acids: CASSSFAVSSYNEQFF.

The chain has TRBV19 and TRBJ1-5; 7 bases align to TRBD1. The CDR3 consists of 18 residues. CDR1 and CDR2 (germline): LNHDA, SQIVND (reference sequence). The V gene end was trimmed by 5 bases and the J gene end by 2 bases; junction bases not matched to a gene: 15. This CDR3 reads CASSPLPPTGLGNQPQHF. Here the CDR3 DNA reads TGTGCCAGTAGTCCGCTACCCCCGACAGGGTTAGGCAATCAGCCCCAGCATTTT.

This clone was recorded only once. J is TRBJ2-5 and V is TRBV2; the D gene is possibly TRBD1 (7 bases). The CDR3 spans 15 residues. Germline assignment: CDR1 SNHLY and CDR2 FYNNEI. V dropped 5 bases and J dropped 1 base, with 14 bases sitting between them. The CDR3 loop is CASSLGGTAQETQYF. As DNA, the CDR3 is TGTGCCAGCAGTTTAGGGGGGACAGCCCAAGAGACCCAGTACTTC.

This clone was detected only a few times. CDR3 in amino acids: CSSAGGWGMNTEAFF. The CDR3, as DNA: TGCAGCTCCGCGGGGGGCTGGGGCATGAACACTGAAGCTTTCTTT. V and J are TRBV29-1 and TRBJ1-1; weak D call: TRBD1 (6 bases). This CDR3 has 15 residues. Germline V gives CDR1 SQVTM, CDR2 ANQGSEA. V dropped 8 bases and J dropped 0 bases, with 19 bases sitting between them.

The chain joins TRBV4-1 to TRBJ2-7; D may be TRBD1 (6 bases). Germline V gene data show CDR1 as MGHRA and CDR2 as YSYEKL. V lost 1 base and J lost 4, with 14 bases in between. This CDR3 contains 15 residues. The CDR3: CASSQVQGNIYEQYF. DNA of the CDR3: TGCGCCAGCAGCCAAGTCCAGGGGAATATTTACGAGCAGTACTTC.

J is TRBJ2-1 and V is TRBV21-1; TRBD1, the D gene given by the table, was not confirmed from the DNA. TRBV21-1 counts as a pseudogene. The CDR3 length is 18 residues. The CDR3 DNA is TGTGCCAGCAGCAAAGAGCGGACAGATCAGAGCTCCTACAATGAGCAGTTCTTC. Amino acids: CASSKERTDQSSYNEQFF.

The rearrangement links TRBV5-1 to TRBJ2-1; D possibly corresponds to TRBD2 (6 bases). Trimming left V 3 bases short and J 8 bases short, with 21 bases between. The CDR3 contains 16 residues. Germline CDR1 is SGHRS and CDR2 is YFSETQ. The DNA of the CDR3 is TGCGCCAGCAGCTGGACGGAGGCGCGGGGTTTGGATGAGCAGTTCTTC. This encodes CASSWTEARGLDEQFF.

The V gene is TRBV13, the J gene TRBJ2-1; 7 nucleotides match TRBD2. The CDR3 is made up of 17 amino acids. CDR1 and CDR2 from the germline V gene are PRHDT and FYEKMQ (reference sequence). Unmatched junction bases numbered 13, after V lost 2 bases and J lost 6 bases. The CDR3 DNA follows: TGTGCCAGCAGCTTAAGTTTTCCGGGGAGCGGGGTCAATGAGCAGTTCTTC. It specifies CASSLSFPGSGVNEQFF.

This chain uses TRBV7-3 with TRBJ1-2; D not resolved. V dropped 5 bases and J dropped 6 bases, with 13 bases sitting between them. CDR3 length: 13 amino acids. Germline CDR1 reads SGHTA; CDR2 reads FQGTGA. In DNA, the CDR3 is TGTGCCAGCAGCCCCACGGGAACTGATGGCTACACCTTC. This translates into CASSPTGTDGYTF. The full variable domain, rest sourced from reference TRBV7-3 and TRBJ1-2, is GAGVSQTPSNKVTEKGKYVELRCDPISGHTALYWYRQSLGQGPEFLIYFQGTGAADDSGLPNDRFFAVRPEGSVSTLKIQRTERGDSAVYLCASSPTGTDGYTFGSGTRLTVV.

V and J are TRBV6-1 and TRBJ2-4; D is unresolved. CDR1 is MNHNS and CDR2 is SASEGT in the germline V gene. V dropped 5 bases and J dropped 0 bases, with 5 bases sitting between them. The CDR3 runs 13 residues. The DNA for the CDR3 is TGTGCCAGCAGTTGGCTAGCCAAAAACATTCAGTACTTC. This codes for CASSWLAKNIQYF.